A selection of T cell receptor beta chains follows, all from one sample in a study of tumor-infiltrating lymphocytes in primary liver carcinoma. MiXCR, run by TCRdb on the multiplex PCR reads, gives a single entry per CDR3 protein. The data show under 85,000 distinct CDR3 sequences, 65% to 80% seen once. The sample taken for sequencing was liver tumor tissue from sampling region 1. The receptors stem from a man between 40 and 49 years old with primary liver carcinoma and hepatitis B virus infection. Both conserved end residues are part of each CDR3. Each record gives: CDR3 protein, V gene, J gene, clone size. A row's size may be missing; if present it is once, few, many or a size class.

CDR3aa: CAGGEGGGYTGELFF; v_gene: TRBV4-1; j_gene: TRBJ2-2; abundance: NA
CDR3aa: CASRLGTGTGRYEQYF; v_gene: TRBV12-3/TRBV12-4; j_gene: TRBJ2-7; abundance: once
CDR3aa: CASSETTAATNEKVLF; v_gene: TRBV2; j_gene: TRBJ1-4; abundance: NA
CDR3aa: CASSHGLTDTQYF; v_gene: TRBV28; j_gene: TRBJ2-3; abundance: NA
CDR3aa: CASIGLAGLGDQFF; v_gene: TRBV12-3/TRBV12-4; j_gene: TRBJ2-1; abundance: once
CDR3aa: CASSRDFSGSPYEHYF; v_gene: TRBV4-1; j_gene: TRBJ2-7; abundance: NA
CDR3aa: CASSLGASNTVELLF; v_gene: TRBV11-2; j_gene: TRBJ2-2; abundance: NA
CDR3aa: CAGSLNSVPDTQYF; v_gene: TRBV7-9; j_gene: TRBJ2-3; abundance: once
CDR3aa: CAISGWVFYEEYF; v_gene: TRBV6-1; j_gene: TRBJ2-7; abundance: once
CDR3aa: CTSSPADRDYDYTF; v_gene: TRBV11-2; j_gene: TRBJ1-2; abundance: NA
CDR3aa: CASSYAGMFCNEQFF; v_gene: TRBV6-2/TRBV6-3; j_gene: TRBJ2-1; abundance: NA
CDR3aa: CTSSLVPASGQETQYF; v_gene: TRBV11-2; j_gene: TRBJ2-5; abundance: NA
CDR3aa: CASRERGEEPFF; v_gene: TRBV6-5; j_gene: TRBJ2-2; abundance: NA
CDR3aa: CASSRDGVADTQYF; v_gene: TRBV11-1; j_gene: TRBJ2-4; abundance: NA
CDR3aa: CASSPRYEEYF; v_gene: TRBV12-3/TRBV12-4; j_gene: TRBJ2-7; abundance: NA
CDR3aa: CASQKTHLAYTEAFF; v_gene: TRBV11-2; j_gene: TRBJ1-1; abundance: medium-sized
CDR3aa: CASTTDWGGLTGEEQFW; v_gene: TRBV12-3/TRBV12-4; j_gene: TRBJ2-1; abundance: few
CDR3aa: CASSPRTGVSYGYTF; v_gene: TRBV7-8; j_gene: TRBJ1-2; abundance: once
CDR3aa: CASDMFQETQCF; v_gene: TRBV2; j_gene: TRBJ2-5; abundance: NA
CDR3aa: CASSLSQESQYF; v_gene: TRBV7-8; j_gene: TRBJ2-5; abundance: NA
CDR3aa: CSAPNRRGSDEQYF; v_gene: TRBV20-1; j_gene: TRBJ2-7; abundance: NA
CDR3aa: CASSTAGNLNEQFF; v_gene: TRBV11-2; j_gene: TRBJ2-1; abundance: NA
CDR3aa: CSVEWDRIGSYNEQLF; v_gene: TRBV29-1; j_gene: TRBJ2-1; abundance: NA
CDR3aa: CIAQKLTREGEAFF; v_gene: TRBV29-1; j_gene: TRBJ1-1; abundance: NA
CDR3aa: CVSSSSLRGQVVSSGNTIYF; v_gene: TRBV11-2; j_gene: TRBJ1-3; abundance: NA
CDR3aa: CAISWGETQYF; v_gene: TRBV10-3; j_gene: TRBJ2-5; abundance: medium-sized
CDR3aa: CASGLSVGLAGGGYERYF; v_gene: TRBV11-2; j_gene: TRBJ2-7; abundance: NA
CDR3aa: CASSFWDTGELFF; v_gene: TRBV11-1; j_gene: TRBJ2-2; abundance: NA
CDR3aa: CASSFRRGIDEQFF; v_gene: TRBV5-1; j_gene: TRBJ2-1; abundance: NA
CDR3aa: CASHDRAYEQYF; v_gene: TRBV12-3/TRBV12-4; j_gene: TRBJ2-7; abundance: NA
CDR3aa: CASSYHLVSSYEQYF; v_gene: TRBV6-6; j_gene: TRBJ2-7; abundance: NA
CDR3aa: CTGSEALGRGPVEAFF; v_gene: TRBV6-1; j_gene: TRBJ1-1; abundance: NA
CDR3aa: CAKSSTQGDGYGYTF; v_gene: TRBV7-2; j_gene: TRBJ1-2; abundance: once
CDR3aa: CASTGDRGLYEQYF; v_gene: TRBV6-2/TRBV6-3; j_gene: TRBJ2-7; abundance: NA
CDR3aa: CVSSRTSGGTQPQHF; v_gene: TRBV6-5; j_gene: TRBJ1-5; abundance: NA
CDR3aa: CSAGVHYGYTF; v_gene: TRBV29-1; j_gene: TRBJ1-2; abundance: NA
CDR3aa: CASSLEGNDPRGQQFF; v_gene: TRBV7-8; j_gene: TRBJ2-1; abundance: NA
CDR3aa: CARNDGQGKLFF; v_gene: TRBV10-1; j_gene: TRBJ1-4; abundance: NA
CDR3aa: CAIRQDFQETQYF; v_gene: TRBV10-3; j_gene: TRBJ2-5; abundance: many
CDR3aa: CAGSWTSGTYEQYF; v_gene: TRBV7-2; j_gene: TRBJ2-7; abundance: NA
CDR3aa: CACSQVGGSTYNEQFF; v_gene: TRBV4-2; j_gene: TRBJ2-1; abundance: NA